Listed below are T cell receptor beta chains from one sample, sequenced in a study of blood T cell repertoires in COVID-19. Sequencing was performed with immunoSEQ multiplex PCR; in TCRdb, only in-frame clones are kept and a portion is missing. The sample lists 130,000 or so clones, about 90% seen once, with less than 2% in the top ten. The sequenced sample consisted of peripheral blood. These receptors all stem from a woman in her fifties or sixties with acute or convalescent COVID-19. Each CDR3 is given with its conserved first and last residue. The order of the fields is CDR3 length, clone size, V gene, D gene, J gene, CDR3 protein, CDR3 DNA. D genes are given only for firm matches. A clone size is listed for some rows: how often the clone was seen (once, few, many), or a class if it is expanded.

length: 15
size: few
V: TRBV9
D: .
J: TRBJ1-2
CDR3: CASSVLGEANYGYTF
DNA: TGTGCCAGCAGCGTCTTAGGGGAAGCTAACTATGGCTACACCTTC

length: 16
size: once
V: TRBV4-1
D: .
J: TRBJ1-5
CDR3: CASSQDGGSLNQPQHF
DNA: TGCGCCAGCAGCCAAGATGGAGGCAGCCTCAATCAGCCCCAGCATTTT

length: 15
size: .
V: TRBV6-1
D: .
J: TRBJ1-1
CDR3: CASSEPAGVNTEAFF
DNA: TGTGCCAGCAGTGAACCGGCGGGGGTGAACACTGAAGCTTTCTTT

length: 18
size: .
V: TRBV27
D: TRBD1
J: TRBJ2-7
CDR3: CASNKGGQGASFSYEQYF
DNA: TGTGCCAGCAATAAAGGGGGACAGGGGGCTTCCTTCTCCTACGAGCAGTACTTC

length: 17
size: .
V: TRBV7-2
D: TRBD1
J: TRBJ2-7
CDR3: CASSSGTGKGRSYEQYF
DNA: TGTGCCAGCAGCTCCGGGACAGGGAAGGGCCGCTCCTACGAGCAGTACTTC

length: 17
size: once
V: TRBV5-1
D: .
J: TRBJ2-7
CDR3: CASSLGGGRGDSYEQYF
DNA: TGCGCCAGCAGCTTGGGCGGAGGCAGGGGGGACTCCTACGAGCAGTACTTC

length: 15
size: .
V: TRBV4-2
D: .
J: TRBJ1-4
CDR3: CASSQVTATNEKLFF
DNA: TGTGCCAGCAGCCAAGTGACAGCAACTAATGAAAAACTGTTTTTT

length: 13
size: .
V: TRBV7-3
D: TRBD2
J: TRBJ2-7
CDR3: CASSYGGDYEQYF
DNA: TGTGCCAGCAGCTACGGGGGGGATTACGAGCAGTACTTC

length: 13
size: few
V: TRBV30
D: TRBD1
J: TRBJ1-2
CDR3: CAWSGDQGEGYTF
DNA: TGTGCCTGGAGCGGTGATCAGGGGGAGGGCTACACCTTC

length: 14
size: .
V: TRBV30
D: .
J: TRBJ2-1
CDR3: CAWSGPGVSGEQFF
DNA: TGTGCCTGGAGTGGTCCGGGGGTCAGCGGTGAGCAGTTCTTC

length: 15
size: .
V: TRBV11-2
D: .
J: TRBJ1-2
CDR3: CASSSRTAQPYGYTF
DNA: TGTGCCAGCAGCTCTCGGACAGCCCAACCCTATGGCTACACCTTC

length: 14
size: .
V: TRBV9
D: TRBD1
J: TRBJ2-7
CDR3: CASSAGTGDYEQYF
DNA: TGTGCCAGCAGCGCTGGGACAGGGGATTACGAGCAGTACTTC

length: 14
size: .
V: TRBV5-5
D: TRBD2
J: TRBJ2-3
CDR3: CASSQERGTDTQYF
DNA: TGTGCCAGCAGCCAAGAGCGGGGGACAGATACGCAGTATTTT

length: 15
size: few
V: TRBV5-6
D: .
J: TRBJ1-1
CDR3: CASSPPPRGNTEAFF
DNA: TGTGCCAGCAGCCCTCCCCCACGAGGGAACACTGAAGCTTTCTTT

length: 16
size: few
V: TRBV4-2
D: TRBD1
J: TRBJ1-2
CDR3: CASSQDHTTGSYGYTF
DNA: TGTGCCAGCAGCCAAGATCATACGACAGGGAGTTATGGCTACACCTTC

length: 15
size: .
V: TRBV28
D: TRBD2
J: TRBJ2-1
CDR3: CASQESGGRHNEQFF
DNA: TGTGCCAGCCAAGAATCGGGGGGGCGCCACAATGAGCAGTTCTTC

length: 12
size: once
V: TRBV18
D: .
J: TRBJ2-5
CDR3: CASSAYQETQYF
DNA: TGTGCCAGCTCAGCGTACCAAGAGACCCAGTACTTC

length: 13
size: .
V: TRBV19
D: TRBD1
J: TRBJ1-6
CDR3: CASTTDRGSPLHF
DNA: TGTGCCAGTACCACGGACAGGGGATCACCCCTCCACTTT

length: 18
size: .
V: TRBV7-9
D: TRBD1
J: TRBJ2-6
CDR3: CASSPRQGESSGANVLTF
DNA: TGTGCCAGCAGCCCCCGACAGGGTGAGAGCTCTGGGGCCAACGTCCTGACTTTC

length: 15
size: .
V: TRBV7-8
D: .
J: TRBJ1-1
CDR3: CASSLVFRGNTEAFF
DNA: TGTGCCAGCAGCTTAGTGTTCCGGGGGAACACTGAAGCTTTCTTT

length: 15
size: .
V: TRBV5-4
D: .
J: TRBJ2-3
CDR3: CASSPGSASTDTQYF
DNA: TGTGCCAGCAGCCCGGGAAGCGCTAGCACAGATACGCAGTATTTT

length: 14
size: .
V: TRBV7-2
D: .
J: TRBJ2-2
CDR3: CASSLTPGTGELFF
DNA: TGTGCCAGCAGCTTAACTCCGGGCACCGGGGAGCTGTTTTTT

length: 16
size: .
V: TRBV5-5
D: TRBD2
J: TRBJ2-1
CDR3: CASYPLAGGSYNEQFF
DNA: TGTGCCAGCTATCCGCTAGCGGGGGGTTCCTACAATGAGCAGTTCTTC

length: 16
size: .
V: TRBV3-1/TRBV3-2
D: .
J: TRBJ1-3
CDR3: CASSSWGEKTGNTIYF
DNA: TGTGCCAGCAGTTCCTGGGGGGAGAAAACTGGAAACACCATATATTTT

length: 12
size: .
V: TRBV12-3/TRBV12-4
D: .
J: TRBJ2-5
CDR3: CASSLRAETQYF
DNA: TGTGCCAGCAGTCTCAGGGCAGAGACCCAGTACTTC

length: 14
size: .
V: TRBV6-5
D: TRBD1
J: TRBJ2-2
CDR3: CASTGQGNNGELFF
DNA: TGTGCCAGCACAGGACAGGGGAACAACGGGGAGCTGTTTTTT

length: 13
size: .
V: TRBV18
D: .
J: TRBJ2-7
CDR3: CASSPGGLYEQYF
DNA: TGTGCCAGCTCACCTGGCGGTTTGTACGAGCAGTACTTC

length: 15
size: .
V: TRBV5-5
D: TRBD1
J: TRBJ2-7
CDR3: CASSSINRGSYEQYF
DNA: TGTGCCAGCAGCTCTATCAACAGGGGATCCTACGAGCAGTACTTC

length: 13
size: once
V: TRBV5-5
D: TRBD1
J: TRBJ1-2
CDR3: CASSLEGAPGYTF
DNA: TGTGCCAGCAGTCTCGAGGGGGCTCCGGGCTACACCTTC

length: 16
size: .
V: TRBV11-2
D: .
J: TRBJ1-3
CDR3: CASSSSRGESGNTIYF
DNA: TGTGCCAGCAGCTCTTCTCGAGGTGAATCCGGAAACACCATATATTTT

length: 15
size: .
V: TRBV11-2
D: TRBD1
J: TRBJ2-1
CDR3: CASSSLQGAYNEQFF
DNA: TGTGCCAGCAGCTCTTTGCAGGGGGCCTACAATGAGCAGTTCTTC

length: 15
size: .
V: TRBV27
D: TRBD1
J: TRBJ2-5
CDR3: CASRPRQGYQETQYF
DNA: TGTGCCAGCAGGCCACGACAGGGCTATCAAGAGACCCAGTACTTC

length: 16
size: .
V: TRBV11-1
D: TRBD1
J: TRBJ2-7
CDR3: CASSPGQGAFGYEQYF
DNA: TGTGCCAGCAGCCCAGGACAGGGGGCGTTCGGCTACGAGCAGTACTTC

length: 15
size: .
V: TRBV7-9
D: TRBD2
J: TRBJ2-7
CDR3: CASSLLAGGSYEQYF
DNA: TGTGCCAGCAGCCTATTAGCGGGGGGTTCCTACGAGCAGTACTTC

length: 14
size: once
V: TRBV19
D: .
J: TRBJ1-1
CDR3: CASSIAQGLAEAFF
DNA: TGTGCCAGTAGTATTGCTCAGGGGCTCGCTGAAGCTTTCTTT

length: 17
size: .
V: TRBV19
D: .
J: TRBJ1-1
CDR3: CASQPPWPRRRNTEAFF
DNA: TGTGCCAGTCAGCCCCCATGGCCCCGACGGAGGAACACTGAAGCTTTCTTT

length: 17
size: .
V: TRBV4-3
D: TRBD1
J: TRBJ1-2
CDR3: CASSQDREGAPSYGYTF
DNA: TGCGCCAGCAGCCAAGATAGAGAGGGGGCGCCTAGCTATGGCTACACCTTC

length: 16
size: .
V: TRBV28
D: TRBD2
J: TRBJ2-5
CDR3: CASGLYDSGGKETQYF
DNA: TGTGCCAGCGGACTATACGACTCGGGGGGTAAAGAGACCCAGTACTTC

length: 13
size: .
V: TRBV5-8
D: .
J: TRBJ1-1
CDR3: CASSLPGGTEAFF
DNA: TGTGCCAGCAGCTTGCCTGGGGGGACTGAAGCTTTCTTT

length: 14
size: .
V: TRBV19
D: .
J: TRBJ1-1
CDR3: CASSMEGRGTEAFF
DNA: TGTGCCAGTAGTATGGAGGGGCGGGGGACTGAAGCTTTCTTT

length: 14
size: once
V: TRBV9
D: .
J: TRBJ2-3
CDR3: CASSALTRGDTQYF
DNA: TGTGCCAGCAGCGCCCTGACTAGGGGAGATACGCAGTATTTT

length: 14
size: once
V: TRBV29-1
D: .
J: TRBJ2-7
CDR3: CSVRPASDLGEQYF
DNA: TGCAGCGTTCGACCGGCGAGCGACCTCGGGGAGCAGTACTTC

length: 14
size: .
V: TRBV28
D: TRBD1
J: TRBJ1-5
CDR3: CASSPTGANQPQHF
DNA: TGTGCCAGCAGCCCCACAGGGGCCAATCAGCCCCAGCATTTT

length: 14
size: .
V: TRBV5-1
D: .
J: TRBJ1-4
CDR3: CASSLTGSNEKLFF
DNA: TGCGCCAGCAGTCTGACAGGTTCTAATGAAAAACTGTTTTTT

length: 15
size: .
V: TRBV6-1
D: .
J: TRBJ1-4
CDR3: CASSDGRGAGEKLFF
DNA: TGTGCCAGCAGTGATGGTAGGGGCGCGGGGGAAAAACTGTTTTTT

length: 15
size: .
V: TRBV11-3
D: TRBD1
J: TRBJ2-7
CDR3: CASSLRDRLLYEQYF
DNA: TGTGCCAGCAGCTTACGGGACAGATTATTATACGAGCAGTACTTC

length: 13
size: .
V: TRBV7-9
D: .
J: TRBJ1-2
CDR3: CASSFSEEYGYTF
DNA: TGTGCCAGCAGCTTCTCGGAGGAATATGGCTACACCTTC

length: 11
size: .
V: TRBV29-1
D: .
J: TRBJ1-1
CDR3: CSVERYTEAFF
DNA: TGCAGCGTTGAGAGATACACTGAAGCTTTCTTT

length: 14
size: few
V: TRBV6-5
D: .
J: TRBJ1-5
CDR3: CASSSYRANQPQHF
DNA: TGTGCCAGCAGCTCATACAGGGCCAATCAGCCCCAGCATTTT

length: 14
size: .
V: TRBV28
D: TRBD1
J: TRBJ2-7
CDR3: CASSSRDSSYEQYF
DNA: TGTGCCAGCAGTTCCCGGGACAGCTCCTACGAGCAGTACTTC